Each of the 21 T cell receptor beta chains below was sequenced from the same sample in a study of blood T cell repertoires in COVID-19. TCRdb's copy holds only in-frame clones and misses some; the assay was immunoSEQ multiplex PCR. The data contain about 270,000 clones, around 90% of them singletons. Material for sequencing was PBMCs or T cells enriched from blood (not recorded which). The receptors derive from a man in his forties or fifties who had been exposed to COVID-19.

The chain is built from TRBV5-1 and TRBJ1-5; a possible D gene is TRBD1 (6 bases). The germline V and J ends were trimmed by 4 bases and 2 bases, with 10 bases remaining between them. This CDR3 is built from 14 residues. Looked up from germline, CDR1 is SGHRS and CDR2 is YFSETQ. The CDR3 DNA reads TGCGCCAGCAGCGCAGGGGACGGCAATCAGCCCCAGCATTTT. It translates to CASSAGDGNQPQHF.

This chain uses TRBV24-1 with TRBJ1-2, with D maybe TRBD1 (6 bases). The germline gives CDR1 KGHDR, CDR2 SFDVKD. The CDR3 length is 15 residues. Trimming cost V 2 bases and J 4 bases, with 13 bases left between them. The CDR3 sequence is CATSDSQGQIYGYTF. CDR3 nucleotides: TGTGCCACCAGTGATTCCCAGGGACAAATCTATGGCTACACCTTC.

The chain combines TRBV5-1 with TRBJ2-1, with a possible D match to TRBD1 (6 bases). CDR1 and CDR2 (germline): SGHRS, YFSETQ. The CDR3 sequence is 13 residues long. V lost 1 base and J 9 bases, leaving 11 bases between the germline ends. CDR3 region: CASSLTQGREQFF. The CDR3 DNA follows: TGCGCCAGCAGCTTGACGCAGGGGCGTGAGCAGTTCTTC.

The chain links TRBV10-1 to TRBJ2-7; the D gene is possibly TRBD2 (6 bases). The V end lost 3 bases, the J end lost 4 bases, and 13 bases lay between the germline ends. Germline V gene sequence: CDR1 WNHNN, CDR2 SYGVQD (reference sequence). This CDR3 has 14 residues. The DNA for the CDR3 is TGCGCCAGCAGTGATGGAGGGGCTCGGTACGAGCAGTACTTC. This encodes CASSDGGARYEQYF.

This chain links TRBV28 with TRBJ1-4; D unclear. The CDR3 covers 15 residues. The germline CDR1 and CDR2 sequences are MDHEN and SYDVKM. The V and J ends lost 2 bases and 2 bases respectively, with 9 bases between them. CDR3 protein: CASSLTPGTNEKLFF. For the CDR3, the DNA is TGTGCCAGCAGTTTAACGCCCGGGACTAATGAAAAACTGTTTTTT.

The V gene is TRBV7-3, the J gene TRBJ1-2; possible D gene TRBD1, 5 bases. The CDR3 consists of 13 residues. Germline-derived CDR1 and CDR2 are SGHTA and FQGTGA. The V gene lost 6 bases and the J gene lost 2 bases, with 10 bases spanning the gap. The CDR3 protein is CASSLDNNYGYTF. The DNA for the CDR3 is TGTGCCAGCAGTTTGGACAACAACTATGGCTACACCTTC.

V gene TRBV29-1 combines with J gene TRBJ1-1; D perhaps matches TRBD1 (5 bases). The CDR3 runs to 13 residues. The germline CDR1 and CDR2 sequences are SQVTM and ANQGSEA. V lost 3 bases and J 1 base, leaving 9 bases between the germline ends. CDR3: CSVEEGTNTEAFF. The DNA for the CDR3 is TGCAGCGTTGAGGAGGGGACGAACACTGAAGCTTTCTTT.

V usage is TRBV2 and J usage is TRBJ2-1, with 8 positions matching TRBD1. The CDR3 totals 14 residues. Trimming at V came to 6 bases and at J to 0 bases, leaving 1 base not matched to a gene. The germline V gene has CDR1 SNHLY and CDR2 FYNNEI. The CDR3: CASRGQVSYNEQFF. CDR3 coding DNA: TGTGCCAGCAGGGGACAGGTCTCCTACAATGAGCAGTTCTTC.

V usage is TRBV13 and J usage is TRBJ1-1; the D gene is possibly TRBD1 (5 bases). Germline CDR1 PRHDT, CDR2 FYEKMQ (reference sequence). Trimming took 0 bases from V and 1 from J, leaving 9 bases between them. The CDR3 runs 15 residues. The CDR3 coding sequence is TGTGCCAGCAGCTTAGGTAGTCAGGGGAACACTGAAGCTTTCTTT. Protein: CASSLGSQGNTEAFF.

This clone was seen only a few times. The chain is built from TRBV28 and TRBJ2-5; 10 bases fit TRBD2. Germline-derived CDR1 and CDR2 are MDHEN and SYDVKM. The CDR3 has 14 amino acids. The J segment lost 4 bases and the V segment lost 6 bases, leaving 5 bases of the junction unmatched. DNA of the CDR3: TGTGCCAGCAGCCTAGCGGGAGTACGAGAGACCCAGTACTTC. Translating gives CASSLAGVRETQYF.

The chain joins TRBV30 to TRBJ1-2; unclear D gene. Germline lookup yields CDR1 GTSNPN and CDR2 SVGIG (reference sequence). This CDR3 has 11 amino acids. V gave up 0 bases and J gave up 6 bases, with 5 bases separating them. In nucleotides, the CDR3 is TGTGCCTGGAGTGTACTTGATGGCTACACCTTC. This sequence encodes CAWSVLDGYTF. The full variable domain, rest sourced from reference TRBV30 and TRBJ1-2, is SQTIHQWPATLVQPVGSPLSLECTVEGTSNPNLYWYRQAAGRGLQLLFYSVGIGQISSEVPQNLSASRPQDRQFILSSKKLLLSDSGFYLCAWSVLDGYTFGSGTRLTVV.

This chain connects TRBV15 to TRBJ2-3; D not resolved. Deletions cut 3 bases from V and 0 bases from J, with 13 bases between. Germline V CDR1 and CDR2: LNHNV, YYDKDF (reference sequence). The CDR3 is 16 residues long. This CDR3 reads CATSRAGITSTDTQYF. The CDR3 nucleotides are TGTGCCACCAGCAGGGCAGGTATTACTAGCACAGATACGCAGTATTTT. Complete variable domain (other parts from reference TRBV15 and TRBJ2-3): DAMVIQNPRYQVTQFGKPVTLSCSQTLNHNVMYWYQQKSSQAPKLLFHYYDKDFNNEADTPDNFQSRRPNTSFCFLDIRSPGLGDTAMYLCATSRAGITSTDTQYFGPGTRLTVL.

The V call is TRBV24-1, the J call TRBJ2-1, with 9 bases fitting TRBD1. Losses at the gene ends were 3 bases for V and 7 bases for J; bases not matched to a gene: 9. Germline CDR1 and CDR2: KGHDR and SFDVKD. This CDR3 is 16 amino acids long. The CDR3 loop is CATSDVTGGVINEQFF. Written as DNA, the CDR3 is TGTGCCACCAGTGATGTCACAGGGGGCGTGATAAATGAGCAGTTCTTC.

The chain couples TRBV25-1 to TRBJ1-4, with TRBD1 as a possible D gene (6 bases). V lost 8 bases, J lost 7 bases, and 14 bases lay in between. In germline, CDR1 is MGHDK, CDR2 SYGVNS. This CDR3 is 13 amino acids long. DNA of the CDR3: TGTGCCAGCGGGAAAACAGGGCGTGAAAAACTGTTTTTT. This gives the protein CASGKTGREKLFF.

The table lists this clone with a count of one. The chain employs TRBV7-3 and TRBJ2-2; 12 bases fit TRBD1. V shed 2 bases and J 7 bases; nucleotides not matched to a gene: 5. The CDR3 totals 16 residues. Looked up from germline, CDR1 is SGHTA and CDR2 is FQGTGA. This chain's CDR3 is CASSLGGQGASGELFF. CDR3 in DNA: TGTGCCAGCAGCTTAGGGGGACAGGGGGCGAGCGGGGAGCTGTTTTTT.

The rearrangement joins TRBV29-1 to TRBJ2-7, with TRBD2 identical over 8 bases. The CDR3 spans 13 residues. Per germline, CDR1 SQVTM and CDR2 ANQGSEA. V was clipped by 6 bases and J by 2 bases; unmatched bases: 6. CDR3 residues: CSVESGSAYEQYF. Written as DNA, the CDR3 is TGCAGCGTCGAAAGCGGGAGCGCCTACGAGCAGTACTTC.

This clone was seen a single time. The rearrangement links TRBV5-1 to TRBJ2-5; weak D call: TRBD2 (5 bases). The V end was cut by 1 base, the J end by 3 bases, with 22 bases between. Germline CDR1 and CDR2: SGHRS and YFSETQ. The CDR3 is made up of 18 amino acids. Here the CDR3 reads CASSLPIETGSRKETQYF. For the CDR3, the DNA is TGCGCCAGCAGCTTGCCCATCGAAACGGGGAGCCGGAAAGAGACCCAGTACTTC.

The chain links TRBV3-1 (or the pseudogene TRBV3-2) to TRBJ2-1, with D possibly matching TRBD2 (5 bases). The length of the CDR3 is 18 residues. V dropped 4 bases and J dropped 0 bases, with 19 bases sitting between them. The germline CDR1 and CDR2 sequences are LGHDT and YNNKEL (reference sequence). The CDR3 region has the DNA TGTGCCAGCAGCCTACCGGGCGGGCCCAGGAACTCCTACAATGAGCAGTTCTTC. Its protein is CASSLPGGPRNSYNEQFF.

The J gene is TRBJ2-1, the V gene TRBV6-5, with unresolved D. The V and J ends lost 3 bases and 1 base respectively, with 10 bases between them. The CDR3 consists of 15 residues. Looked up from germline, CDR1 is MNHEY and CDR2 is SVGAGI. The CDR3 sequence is CASSYKFVSYNEQFF. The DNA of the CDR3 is TGTGCCAGCAGTTATAAATTTGTTTCCTACAATGAGCAGTTCTTC.

The CDR3 sequence is CAIRTGGDLTGELFF. DNA for the CDR3: TGTGCCATCAGGACTGGGGGGGACCTTACCGGGGAGCTGTTTTTT. The chain uses TRBV10-3 and TRBJ2-2, with 7 bases lining up with TRBD2. J lost 5 bases, V lost 6 bases, and 9 bases had no gene match. Germline assignment: CDR1 ENHRY and CDR2 SYGVKD. The CDR3 sequence is 15 residues long.

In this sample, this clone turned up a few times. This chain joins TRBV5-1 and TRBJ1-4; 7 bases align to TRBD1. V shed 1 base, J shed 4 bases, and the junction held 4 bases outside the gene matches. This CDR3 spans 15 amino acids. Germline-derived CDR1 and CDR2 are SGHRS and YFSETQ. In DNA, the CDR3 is TGCGCCAGCAGCTTGTCGGGACAGCTTAATGAAAAACTGTTTTTT. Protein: CASSLSGQLNEKLFF.